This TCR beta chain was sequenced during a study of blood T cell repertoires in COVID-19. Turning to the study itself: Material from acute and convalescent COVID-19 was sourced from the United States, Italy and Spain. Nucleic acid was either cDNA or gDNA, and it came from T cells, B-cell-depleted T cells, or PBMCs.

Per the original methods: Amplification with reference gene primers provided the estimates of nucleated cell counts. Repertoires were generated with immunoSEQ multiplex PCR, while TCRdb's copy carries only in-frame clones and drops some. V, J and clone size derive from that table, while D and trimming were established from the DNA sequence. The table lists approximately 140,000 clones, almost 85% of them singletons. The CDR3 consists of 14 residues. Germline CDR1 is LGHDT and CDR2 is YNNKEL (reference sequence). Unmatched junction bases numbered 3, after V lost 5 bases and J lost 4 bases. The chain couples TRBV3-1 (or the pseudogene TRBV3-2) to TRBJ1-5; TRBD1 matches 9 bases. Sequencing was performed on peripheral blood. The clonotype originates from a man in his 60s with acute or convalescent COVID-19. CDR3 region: CASSRDRVNQPQHF. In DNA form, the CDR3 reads TGTGCCAGCAGCAGGGACAGGGTGAATCAGCCCCAGCATTTT.